One sample yielded the 25 T cell receptor beta chains listed below, sequenced in a study of T cells after yellow fever vaccination. MiXCR, applied by TCRdb to the 5' RACE reads, yields one record per CDR3 protein. Among around 330,000 distinct CDR3 sequences listed, around 4% were seen once. The starting material was PBMCs, obtained on the day of the yellow fever booster vaccination. Receptors originate from a young man who received the YFV17D yellow fever vaccine.

The CDR3 reads CSVGGQGTNQPQHF. The CDR3 DNA follows: TGCAGCGTCGGGGGACAGGGGACGAATCAGCCCCAGCATTTT. The chain recombines TRBV29-1 with TRBJ1-5, with 10 bases aligning to TRBD1. The CDR3 sequence is 14 residues long. Germline V gene sequence: CDR1 SQVTM, CDR2 ANQGSEA. V lost 6 bases, J lost 4 bases, and 6 bases stayed unmatched.

This clonotype was counted at least ten times. This chain connects TRBV3-1 to TRBJ2-7, with a possible D match to TRBD2 (6 bases). CDR1 and CDR2 (germline): LGHDT, YNNKEL (reference sequence). Trimming took 4 bases from V and 2 from J, leaving 9 bases between them. This CDR3 is built from 13 residues. The CDR3: CASSRGTTYEQYV. The CDR3 DNA sequence: TGTGCCAGCAGCCGCGGGACCACCTACGAGCAGTACGTC.

The sample holds a few counts of this clonotype. The J gene is TRBJ1-2, the V gene TRBV12-3 or TRBV12-4; D is undetermined. The CDR3 has 14 residues. V was pared by 3 bases and J by 7 bases, with 15 bases between. This CDR3 reads CASSFGQAHTGYTF. CDR3 bases: TGTGCCAGCAGTTTCGGGCAGGCCCATACTGGCTACACCTTC.

The table lists this clonotype with many counts. The J gene is TRBJ1-5, the V gene TRBV7-9; 10 bases fit TRBD1. Germline V gene lookup returns CDR1 SEHNR and CDR2 FQNEAQ (reference sequence). V lost 5 bases to trimming and J lost 2 bases; unmatched junction nucleotides: 6. The CDR3 spans 16 residues. CDR3 sequence: CASSQSGTGGNQPQHF. CDR3 nucleotides: TGTGCCAGCAGCCAAAGTGGGACAGGGGGCAATCAGCCCCAGCATTTT.

This clonotype was seen many times. The rearrangement uses TRBV7-9 and TRBJ2-2; D is possibly TRBD2 (6 bases). Germline loops: CDR1 SEHNR, CDR2 FQNEAQ (reference sequence). The CDR3 is made up of 14 amino acids. V lost 5 bases to trimming and J lost 4 bases, with 11 bases between them. The CDR3 sequence is CASSPPGVTGELFF. In DNA, the CDR3 is TGTGCCAGCAGCCCACCGGGGGTCACCGGGGAGCTGTTTTTT.

The chain combines TRBV11-3 with TRBJ2-1; TRBD2 is a possible D gene (6 bases). The V gene's germline CDR1 is SGHNT and CDR2 YENEEA. The CDR3 has 15 amino acids. Trimming took off 0 bases at V and 4 bases at J, with 10 bases between the two ends. In DNA, the CDR3 is TGTGCCAGCAGCTTAGAGGGGACTTATTACAATGAGCAGTTCTTC. Translated: CASSLEGTYYNEQFF.

In this sample, this clonotype turned up many times. The J gene is TRBJ2-3, the V gene TRBV4-3, with D maybe TRBD2 (5 bases). Between the trimmed V and J ends, which lost 3 bases and 1 base, there was a span of 14 bases. The CDR3 is 16 residues long. From germline, CDR1 is LGHNA and CDR2 YSLEER. DNA of the CDR3: TGCGCCAGCAGCCAGGAGGCTGAATGGCGCACAGATACGCAGTATTTT. It specifies CASSQEAEWRTDTQYF.

This clonotype has just a few counts. The chain couples TRBV19 to TRBJ1-2; no clear D. The ends were cut back, 2 bases at V and 5 bases at J, with 6 bases in the middle. The V gene's germline CDR1 is LNHDA and CDR2 SQIVND (reference sequence). The CDR3 consists of 12 residues. The CDR3 nucleotides read TGTGCCAGTAGTATAAGTGGGTATGGCTACACCTTC. Translated, it gives CASSISGYGYTF.

This clonotype was observed at least ten times. V is TRBV18 and J is TRBJ1-1, with D tentatively TRBD1 (6 bases). CDR1 is KGHSH, CDR2 LQKENI, per germline. This CDR3 is 13 amino acids long. Trimming took off 6 bases at V and 3 bases at J, with 11 bases between the two ends. CDR3: CASSAAGDTEAFF. CDR3 sequence (DNA): TGTGCCAGCTCGGCGGCAGGGGACACTGAAGCTTTCTTT.

This clonotype has ten or more counts. This rearrangement joins TRBV12-3 or TRBV12-4 to TRBJ1-1; 8 bases fit TRBD1. The ends lost 7 bases at V and 3 bases at J; junction bases unmatched: 10. The CDR3 length is 15 residues. The DNA for the CDR3 is TGTGCCAGCATTATCGGACAGGGATGGGACACTGAAGCTTTCTTT. Translation: CASIIGQGWDTEAFF.

At least ten counts were recorded for this clonotype. The V call is TRBV27, the J call TRBJ1-1; D gene unclear. The CDR3 sequence is 13 residues long. V lost 5 bases and J lost 4, with 11 bases in between. Looked up from germline, CDR1 is MNHEY and CDR2 is SMNVEV (reference sequence). The CDR3 is CASSLESGTEAFF. For the CDR3, the DNA is TGTGCCAGCAGTCTAGAGTCGGGCACTGAAGCTTTCTTT.

This clonotype was counted at least ten times. This chain joins TRBV4-1 and TRBJ1-6, with TRBD1 as a possible D gene (5 bases). Germline values: CDR1 MGHRA, CDR2 YSYEKL. The CDR3 is made up of 14 amino acids. V lost 2 bases and J 7 bases, leaving 9 bases between the germline ends. The CDR3 is CASSQRQQNSPLHF. For the CDR3, the DNA is TGCGCCAGCAGCCAACGACAGCAGAATTCACCCCTCCACTTT.

This clonotype was detected ten times or more. The chain carries TRBV6-2 or TRBV6-3 and TRBJ1-1; TRBD1 is a possible D gene (5 bases). The CDR3 is made up of 14 amino acids. The V end was cut by 7 bases, the J end by 1 base, with 13 bases between. Per the germline V gene, CDR1 is MNHEY and CDR2 is SVGEGT. The CDR3, as DNA: TGTGCCAGCATGAACTTCAGGGAGAACACTGAAGCTTTCTTT. Translated: CASMNFRENTEAFF.

In its sample, this clonotype was seen many times. The V and J genes are TRBV20-1 and TRBJ1-2, with 8 nucleotides matching TRBD1. V lost 1 base and J lost 2; bases outside the gene matches: 30. CDR3 length equals 23 residues. CDR1 is DFQATT and CDR2 is SNEGSKA in the germline V gene (reference sequence). CDR3 sequence reads: CSARALSPYLDRVVRAANYGYTF. CDR3 coding DNA: TGCAGTGCTAGAGCCCTCAGCCCCTACTTGGACAGGGTAGTTCGTGCGGCAAACTATGGCTACACCTTC.

A few counts support this clonotype. The J gene is TRBJ2-1, the V gene TRBV27, with TRBD2 matching over 8 bases. J was trimmed by 10 bases and V by 6 bases; bases with no gene match: 8. The CDR3 is 13 residues long. Per germline, CDR1 MNHEY and CDR2 SMNVEV (reference sequence). CDR3 residues: CASRQGLGAEQFF. The DNA of the CDR3 is TGTGCCAGCAGACAGGGACTAGGGGCCGAGCAGTTCTTC.

CDR3 region: CASSYGAPETQYF. The CDR3 region has the DNA TGTGCCAGCAGCTATGGGGCTCCGGAGACCCAGTACTTC. The V and J genes are TRBV3-1 and TRBJ2-5; a possible D gene is TRBD1 (5 bases). This CDR3 is 13 amino acids long. Per germline, CDR1 LGHDT and CDR2 YNNKEL (reference sequence). V dropped 5 bases and J dropped 5 bases, with 12 bases sitting between them.

CDR3 loop: CASSMDGGSGEKLFF. For the CDR3, the DNA is TGTGCCAGCAGTATGGACGGAGGTTCAGGAGAAAAACTGTTTTTT. This rearrangement joins TRBV27 to TRBJ1-4; D gene unclear. Trimming stripped 5 bases from V and 8 bases from J, with 18 bases between. Germline V gene lookup returns CDR1 MNHEY and CDR2 SMNVEV (reference sequence). This CDR3 contains 15 residues.

This clonotype occurred many times. The chain joins TRBV5-1 to TRBJ1-1, with 7 bases identical to TRBD1. The CDR3 totals 14 residues. Germline V gene lookup returns CDR1 SGHRS and CDR2 YFSETQ. V shed 4 bases and J 4 bases; nucleotides not matched to a gene: 7. DNA for the CDR3: TGCGCCAGCAGCGGAAGGACAGGCCGCACTGAAGCTTTCTTT. This sequence encodes CASSGRTGRTEAFF.

This clonotype was recorded a few times. The chain joins TRBV5-4 to TRBJ1-2, with D unclear. This CDR3 spans 13 amino acids. Germline CDR1 is SGHNT and CDR2 is YYREEE (reference sequence). Deletions cut 4 bases from V and 5 bases from J, with 12 bases between. CDR3 coding DNA: TGTGCCAGCAGCCCCCCGGGAGGATATGGCTACACCTTC. It is translated as CASSPPGGYGYTF.

The table lists this clonotype with many counts. This chain links TRBV5-1 with TRBJ1-5; D not resolved. Germline CDR1 is SGHRS and CDR2 is YFSETQ. The CDR3 runs to 15 residues. The V end lost 1 base, the J end lost 7 bases, and 15 bases lay between the germline ends. The chain's CDR3 is CASSLTAVDGQPQHF. CDR3 coding DNA: TGCGCCAGCAGCTTGACAGCGGTTGATGGACAGCCCCAGCATTTT.

This clonotype showed up just a few times. This rearrangement joins TRBV7-9 to TRBJ2-7; maybe TRBD1 (6 bases). CDR1 and CDR2 from the germline V gene are SEHNR and FQNEAQ (reference sequence). The CDR3 contains 14 residues. V was trimmed by 5 bases and J by 1 base, leaving 12 bases between them. CDR3 sequence (DNA): TGTGCCAGCAGCCCTCGACAGGCTTCCTACGAGCAGTACGTC. This translates into CASSPRQASYEQYV.

This clonotype has just a few counts. The J gene is TRBJ2-5, the V gene TRBV15, with TRBD1 matching 8 bases. The CDR3 spans 14 residues. CDR1 is LNHNV and CDR2 is YYDKDF in the germline V gene (reference sequence). V lost 5 bases, J lost 5 bases, and 7 bases stayed unmatched. The CDR3 is CATSFGQGLETQYF. CDR3 sequence (DNA): TGTGCCACCAGCTTTGGACAGGGCCTGGAGACCCAGTACTTC. Full variable domain (missing parts from reference TRBV15 and TRBJ2-5): DAMVIQNPRYQVTQFGKPVTLSCSQTLNHNVMYWYQQKSSQAPKLLFHYYDKDFNNEADTPDNFQSRRPNTSFCFLDIRSPGLGDTAMYLCATSFGQGLETQYFGPGTRLLVL.

The sample holds many counts of this clonotype. V gene TRBV19 combines with J gene TRBJ2-1; TRBD2 matches 8 bases. The CDR3 length is 15 residues. Germline V gene lookup returns CDR1 LNHDA and CDR2 SQIVND (reference sequence). After removal of 5 bases from V and 3 bases from J, the junction contained 6 bases not matched to a gene. CDR3 nucleotide sequence: TGTGCCAGTAGTCATACCGGGGGGGTCTACAATGAGCAGTTCTTC. It specifies CASSHTGGVYNEQFF.

In its sample, this clonotype was seen many times. The V call is TRBV7-9, the J call TRBJ1-2; TRBD1 is a possible D gene (5 bases). V lost 2 bases to trimming and J lost 4 bases, with 8 bases between them. Germline assignment: CDR1 SEHNR and CDR2 FQNEAQ (reference sequence). CDR3 size: 13 residues. The CDR3 nucleotides read TGTGCCAGCAGCTTACAGGGTATCTATGGCTACACCTTC. Protein sequence: CASSLQGIYGYTF.

This clonotype was observed at least ten times. The chain links TRBV14 to TRBJ1-2, with TRBD1 identical over 7 bases. V shed 4 bases, J shed 8 bases, and the junction held 13 bases outside the gene matches. Per the germline V gene, CDR1 is SGHDN and CDR2 is FVKESK. The CDR3 is 15 residues long. The CDR3 region is CASSRSGGSSYGYTF. CDR3 in DNA: TGTGCCAGCAGCCGATCAGGGGGATCTTCATACGGCTACACCTTC. Together with reference TRBV14 and TRBJ1-2, the CDR3 gives the full variable domain: EAGVTQFPSHSVIEKGQTVTLRCDPISGHDNLYWYRRVMGKEIKFLLHFVKESKQDESGMPNNRFLAERTGGTYSTLKVQPAELEDSGVYFCASSRSGGSSYGYTFGSGTRLTVV.